This paragraph reports one T cell receptor (beta chain). Its antigen is currently unknown. The source of the sample is a study of CXCR3-negative and CXCR3-positive naive CD8 T cells. Study findings and constraints: More hydrophobic TRB CDR3s occurred in CXCR3-positive than in CXCR3-negative naive cells.

From germline, CDR1 is LNHDA and CDR2 SQIVND (reference sequence). This CDR3 is 11 amino acids long. 5' RACE with UMI labels generated the TRB cDNA libraries. Each CDR3 protein gets one entry in TCRdb, which reprocessed the 5' RACE reads and gives no DNA. This sample contains approximately 100,000 distinct CDR3 sequences. What was sequenced was naive CXCR3+ CD8+ T cells from blood. Described subset: CD45RO-CCR7+CD27+CD95- naive CD8+ T cells expressing CXCR3 (TNR3+). This TCR derives from a human donor in good health. Some clones in this sample may be carry-over from other donors' samples. The rearrangement uses TRBV19 and TRBJ2-1. CDR3 protein: CASSILNEQFF.